The clone carrying this T cell receptor (beta chain) was seen a few times. No antigen is known for it. This entry belongs to a study of a mutant IDH1 vaccine in newly diagnosed glioma. Whole-study context: The study started vaccination 4-6 weeks after radiotherapy alone, or with temozolomide cycles. Prior therapy was radiotherapy, temozolomide, or both; most received both.

Time point denoted: week 47, end of study. In every dose of vaccine, 300 ug of mutant IDH1 20-mer peptide was given alongside topical imiquimod. The CDR3 spans 13 residues. V lost 4 bases to trimming and J lost 3 bases, with 7 bases between them. Looked up from germline, CDR1 is MGHRA and CDR2 is YSYEKL. Whole-study findings and limits: Pseudoprogression appeared independent of alterations in top peripheral clonotypes.

Using immunoSEQ multiplex PCR, the repertoire was profiled, and TCRdb retains in-frame clones only, with some absent. The table lists tens of thousands of clones, roughly 87% of them singletons. The chain joins TRBV4-1 to TRBJ1-5; D gene ambiguous. The material sequenced was PBMCs, taken from a glioma patient whose treatment included an IDH1 peptide vaccine. This TCR was recovered from a woman in her forties or fifties with glioma. The CDR3 DNA reads as TGCGCCAGCAGCCGGGGAGTCAATCAGCCCCAGCATTTT. Translation gives CASSRGVNQPQHF.